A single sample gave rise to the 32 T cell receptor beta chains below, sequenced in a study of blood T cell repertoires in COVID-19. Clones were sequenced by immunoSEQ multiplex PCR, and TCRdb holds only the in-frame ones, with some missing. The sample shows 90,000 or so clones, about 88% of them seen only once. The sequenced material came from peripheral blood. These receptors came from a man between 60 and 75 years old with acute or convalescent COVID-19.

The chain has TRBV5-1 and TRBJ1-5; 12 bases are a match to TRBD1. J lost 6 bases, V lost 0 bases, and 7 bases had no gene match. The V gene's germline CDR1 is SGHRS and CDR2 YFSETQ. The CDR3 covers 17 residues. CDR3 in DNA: TGCGCCAGCAGCTTGGATGGCGGGACAGGGGGCAGTCAGCCCCAGCATTTT. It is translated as CASSLDGGTGGSQPQHF.

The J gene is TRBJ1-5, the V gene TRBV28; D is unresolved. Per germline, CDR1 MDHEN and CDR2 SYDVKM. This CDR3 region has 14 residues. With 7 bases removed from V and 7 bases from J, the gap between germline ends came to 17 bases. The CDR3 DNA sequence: TGTGCCAGCATTATGGGAGGTAGTGGCCAGCCCCAGCATTTT. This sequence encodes CASIMGGSGQPQHF.

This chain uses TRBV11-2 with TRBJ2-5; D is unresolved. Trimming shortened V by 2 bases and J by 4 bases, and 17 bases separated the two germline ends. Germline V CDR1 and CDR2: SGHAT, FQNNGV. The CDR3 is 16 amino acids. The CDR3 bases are TGTGCCAGCAGCTTATGGGCCCTCACCACGGTAGAGACCCAGTACTTC. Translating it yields CASSLWALTTVETQYF.

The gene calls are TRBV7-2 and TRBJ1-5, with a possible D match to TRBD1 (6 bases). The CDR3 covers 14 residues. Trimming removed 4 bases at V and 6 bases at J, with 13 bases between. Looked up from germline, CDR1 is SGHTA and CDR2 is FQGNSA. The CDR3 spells CASSWTALGQPQHF. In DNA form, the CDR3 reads TGTGCCAGCAGCTGGACAGCATTGGGTCAGCCCCAGCATTTT.

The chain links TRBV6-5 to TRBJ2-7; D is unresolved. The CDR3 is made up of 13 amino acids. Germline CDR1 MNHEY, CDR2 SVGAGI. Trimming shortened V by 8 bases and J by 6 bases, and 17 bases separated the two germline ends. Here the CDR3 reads CASRSERLSEQYF. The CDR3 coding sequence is TGTGCCAGCCGGTCGGAGCGACTCTCCGAGCAGTACTTC.

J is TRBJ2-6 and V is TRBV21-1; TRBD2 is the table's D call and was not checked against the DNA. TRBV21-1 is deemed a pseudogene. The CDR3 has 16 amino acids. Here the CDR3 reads CASSKGLISGANVLTF. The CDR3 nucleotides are TGTGCCAGCAGCAAAGGCCTAATCTCTGGGGCCAACGTCCTGACTTTC.

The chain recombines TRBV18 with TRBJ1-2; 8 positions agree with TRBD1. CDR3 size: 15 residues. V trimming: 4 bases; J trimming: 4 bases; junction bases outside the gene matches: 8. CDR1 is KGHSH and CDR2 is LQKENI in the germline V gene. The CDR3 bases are TGTGCCAGCTCACAGACAGGGGAGGCTTCCTATGGCTACACCTTC. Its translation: CASSQTGEASYGYTF.

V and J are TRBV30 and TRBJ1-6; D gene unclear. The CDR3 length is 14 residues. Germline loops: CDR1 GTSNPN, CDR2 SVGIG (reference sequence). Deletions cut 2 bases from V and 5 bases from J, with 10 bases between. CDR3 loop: CAWSKTLDNSPLHF. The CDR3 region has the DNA TGTGCCTGGAGTAAGACTCTGGATAATTCACCCCTCCACTTT.

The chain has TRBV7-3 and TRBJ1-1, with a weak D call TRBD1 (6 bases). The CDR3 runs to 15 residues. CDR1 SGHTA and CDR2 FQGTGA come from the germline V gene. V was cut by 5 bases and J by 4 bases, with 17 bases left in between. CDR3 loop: CASSLKPTGLTEAFF. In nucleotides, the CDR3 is TGTGCCAGCAGCCTAAAACCGACAGGTCTCACTGAAGCTTTCTTT. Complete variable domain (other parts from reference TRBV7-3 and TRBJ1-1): GAGVSQTPSNKVTEKGKYVELRCDPISGHTALYWYRQSLGQGPEFLIYFQGTGAADDSGLPNDRFFAVRPEGSVSTLKIQRTERGDSAVYLCASSLKPTGLTEAFFGQGTRLTVV.

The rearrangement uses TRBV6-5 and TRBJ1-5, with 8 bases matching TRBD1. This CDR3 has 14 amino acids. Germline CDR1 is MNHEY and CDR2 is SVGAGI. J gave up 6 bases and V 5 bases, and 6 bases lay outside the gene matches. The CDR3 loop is CASSMSTGGQPQHF. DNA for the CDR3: TGTGCCAGCAGTATGAGTACAGGGGGTCAGCCCCAGCATTTT.

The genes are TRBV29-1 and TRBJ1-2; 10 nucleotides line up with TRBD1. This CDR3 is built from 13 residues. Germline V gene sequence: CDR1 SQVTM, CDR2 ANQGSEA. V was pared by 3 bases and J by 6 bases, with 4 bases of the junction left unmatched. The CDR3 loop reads CSVEGQGRDGYTF. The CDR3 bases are TGCAGCGTTGAGGGACAGGGGCGCGATGGCTACACCTTC.

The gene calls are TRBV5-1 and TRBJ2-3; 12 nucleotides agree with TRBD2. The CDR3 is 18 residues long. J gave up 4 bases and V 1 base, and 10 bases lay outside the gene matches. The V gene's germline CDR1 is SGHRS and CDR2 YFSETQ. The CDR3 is CASSLLPSGGAWADTQYF. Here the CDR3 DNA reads TGCGCCAGCAGCTTGTTACCTAGCGGGGGGGCCTGGGCAGATACGCAGTATTTT.

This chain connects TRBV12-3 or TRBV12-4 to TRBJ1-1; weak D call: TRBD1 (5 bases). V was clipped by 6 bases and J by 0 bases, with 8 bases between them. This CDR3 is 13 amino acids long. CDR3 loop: CASSKGMNTEAFF. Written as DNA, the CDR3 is TGTGCCAGCAGCAAGGGGATGAACACTGAAGCTTTCTTT.

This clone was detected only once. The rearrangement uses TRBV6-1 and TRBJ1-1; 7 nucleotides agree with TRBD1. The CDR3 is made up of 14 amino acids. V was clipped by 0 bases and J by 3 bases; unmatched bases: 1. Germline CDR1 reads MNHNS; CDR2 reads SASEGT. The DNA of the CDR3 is TGTGCCAGCAGTGAAGCCGACAGGGACACTGAAGCTTTCTTT. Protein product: CASSEADRDTEAFF.

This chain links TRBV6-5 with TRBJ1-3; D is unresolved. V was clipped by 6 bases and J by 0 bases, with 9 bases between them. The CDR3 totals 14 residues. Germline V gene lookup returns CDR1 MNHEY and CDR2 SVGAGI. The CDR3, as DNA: TGTGCCAGCAGCCTGACATTCTCTGGAAACACCATATATTTT. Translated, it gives CASSLTFSGNTIYF.

The CDR3 nucleotides read TGTGCCACCAGCGTCCGGGACAGGCTCGGGGAGCTGTTTTTT. It translates to CATSVRDRLGELFF. The rearrangement uses TRBV15 and TRBJ2-2, with TRBD1 identical over 8 bases. The J segment lost 7 bases and the V segment lost 5 bases, leaving 6 bases of the junction unmatched. Germline lookup yields CDR1 LNHNV and CDR2 YYDKDF (reference sequence). This CDR3 spans 14 amino acids.

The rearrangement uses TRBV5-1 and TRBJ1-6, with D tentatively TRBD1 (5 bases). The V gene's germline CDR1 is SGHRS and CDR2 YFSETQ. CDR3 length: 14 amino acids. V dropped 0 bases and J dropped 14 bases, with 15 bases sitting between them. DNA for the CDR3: TGCGCCAGCAGCTTGGGGGGGGACCCGTCAACCCTCCACTTT. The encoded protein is CASSLGGDPSTLHF.

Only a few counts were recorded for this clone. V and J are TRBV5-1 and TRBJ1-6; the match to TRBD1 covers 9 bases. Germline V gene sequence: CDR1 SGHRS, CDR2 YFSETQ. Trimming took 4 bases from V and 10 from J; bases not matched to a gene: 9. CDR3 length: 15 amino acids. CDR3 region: CASSRGTGSESPLHF. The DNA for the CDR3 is TGCGCCAGCAGCAGGGGGACAGGGAGTGAATCACCCCTCCACTTT. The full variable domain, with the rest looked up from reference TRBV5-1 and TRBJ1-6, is KAGVTQTPRYLIKTRGQQVTLSCSPISGHRSVSWYQQTPGQGLQFLFEYFSETQRNKGNFPGRFSGRQFSNSRSEMNVSTLELGDSALYLCASSRGTGSESPLHFGNGTRLTVT.

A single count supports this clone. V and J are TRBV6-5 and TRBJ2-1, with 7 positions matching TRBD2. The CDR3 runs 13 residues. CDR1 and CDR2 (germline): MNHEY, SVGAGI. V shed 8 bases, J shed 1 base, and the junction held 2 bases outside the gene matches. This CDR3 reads CASQRGSYNEQFF. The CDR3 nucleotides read TGTGCCAGCCAGCGGGGTTCCTACAATGAGCAGTTCTTC.

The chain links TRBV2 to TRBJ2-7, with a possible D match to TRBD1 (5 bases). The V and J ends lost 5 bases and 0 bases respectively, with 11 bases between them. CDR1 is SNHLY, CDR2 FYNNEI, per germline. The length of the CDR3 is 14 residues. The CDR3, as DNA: TGTGCCAGCAGTACAGGTCCTCTCTCCTACGAGCAGTACTTC. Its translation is CASSTGPLSYEQYF.

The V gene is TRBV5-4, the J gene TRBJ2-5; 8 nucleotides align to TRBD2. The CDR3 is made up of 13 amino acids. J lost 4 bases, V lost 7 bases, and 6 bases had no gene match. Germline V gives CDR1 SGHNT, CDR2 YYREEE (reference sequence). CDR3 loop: CASSSGSAETQYF. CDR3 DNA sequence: TGTGCCAGCTCCAGCGGGAGTGCAGAGACCCAGTACTTC.

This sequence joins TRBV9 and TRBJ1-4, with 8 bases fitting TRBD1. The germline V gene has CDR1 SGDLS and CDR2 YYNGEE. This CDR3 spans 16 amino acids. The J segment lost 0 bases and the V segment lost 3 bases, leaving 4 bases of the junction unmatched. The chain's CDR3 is CASSGGTGATNEKLFF. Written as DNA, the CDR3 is TGTGCCAGCAGCGGGGGGACAGGAGCAACTAATGAAAAACTGTTTTTT.

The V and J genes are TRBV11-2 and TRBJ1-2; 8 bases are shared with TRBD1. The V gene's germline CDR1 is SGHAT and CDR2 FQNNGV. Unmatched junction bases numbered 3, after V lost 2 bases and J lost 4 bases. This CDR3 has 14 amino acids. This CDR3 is CASSLRTGIYGYTF. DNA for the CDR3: TGTGCCAGCAGCTTACGGACAGGGATCTATGGCTACACCTTC.

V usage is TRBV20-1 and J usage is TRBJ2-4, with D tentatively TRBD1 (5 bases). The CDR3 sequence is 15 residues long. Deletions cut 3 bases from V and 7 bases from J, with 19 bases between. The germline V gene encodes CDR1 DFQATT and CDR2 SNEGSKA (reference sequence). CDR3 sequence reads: CSASPRRTAGNIQYF. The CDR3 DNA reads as TGCAGTGCTAGTCCTAGGCGGACGGCAGGGAACATTCAGTACTTC.

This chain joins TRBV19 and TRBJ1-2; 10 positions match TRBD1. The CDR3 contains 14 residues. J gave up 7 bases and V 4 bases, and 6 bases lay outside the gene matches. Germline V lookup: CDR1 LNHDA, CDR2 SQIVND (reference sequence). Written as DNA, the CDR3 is TGTGCCAGTAGTAGTCGTCGGGACAGGGGTGGCTACACCTTC. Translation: CASSSRRDRGGYTF.

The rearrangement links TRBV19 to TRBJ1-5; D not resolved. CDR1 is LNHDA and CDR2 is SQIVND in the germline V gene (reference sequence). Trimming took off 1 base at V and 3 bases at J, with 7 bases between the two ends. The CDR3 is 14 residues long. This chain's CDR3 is CASSIAGNNQPQHF. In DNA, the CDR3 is TGTGCCAGTAGTATAGCCGGGAACAATCAGCCCCAGCATTTT.

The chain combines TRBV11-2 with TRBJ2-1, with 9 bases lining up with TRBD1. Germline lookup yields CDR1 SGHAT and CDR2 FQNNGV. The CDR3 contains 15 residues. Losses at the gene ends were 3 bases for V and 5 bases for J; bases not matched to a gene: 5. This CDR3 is CASSLGTGWNNEQFF. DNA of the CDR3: TGTGCCAGCAGCTTGGGGACAGGGTGGAACAATGAGCAGTTCTTC.

The CDR3 spells CASSAGGSYNEQFF. The CDR3 DNA is TGTGCCAGCAGCGCGGGGGGCTCCTACAATGAGCAGTTCTTC. This chain connects TRBV9 to TRBJ2-1; 7 bases fit TRBD2. With V trimmed by 3 bases and J by 0 bases, 0 bases remained unmatched. The CDR3 totals 14 residues. The V gene's germline CDR1 is SGDLS and CDR2 YYNGEE.

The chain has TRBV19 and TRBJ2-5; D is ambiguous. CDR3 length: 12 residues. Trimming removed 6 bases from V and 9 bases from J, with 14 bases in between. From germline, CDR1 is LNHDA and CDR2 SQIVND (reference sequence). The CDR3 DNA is TGTGCCAGTAGCGGCATGTCCGGAGCCCAGTACTTC. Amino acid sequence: CASSGMSGAQYF.

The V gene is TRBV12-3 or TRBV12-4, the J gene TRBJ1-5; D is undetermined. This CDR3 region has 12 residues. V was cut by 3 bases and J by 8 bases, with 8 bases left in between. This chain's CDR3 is CASSFGVEPQHF. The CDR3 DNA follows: TGTGCCAGCAGTTTCGGGGTAGAGCCCCAGCATTTT.

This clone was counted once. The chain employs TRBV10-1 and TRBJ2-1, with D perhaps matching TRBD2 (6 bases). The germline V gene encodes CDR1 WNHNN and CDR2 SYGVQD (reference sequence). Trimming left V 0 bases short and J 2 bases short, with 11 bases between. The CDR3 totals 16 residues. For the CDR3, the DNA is TGCGCCAGCAGTGAGTCGCGCGGGACGACCTACAATGAGCAGTTCTTC. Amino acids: CASSESRGTTYNEQFF.

CDR3 region: CAWSFDRGRYGYTF. The CDR3 region has the DNA TGTGCCTGGAGTTTCGACAGGGGGCGTTATGGCTACACCTTC. This chain links TRBV30 with TRBJ1-2; TRBD1 matches at 10 bases. The CDR3 extends over 14 amino acids. The V segment lost 2 bases and the J segment 5 bases; nucleotides outside the gene matches: 5. CDR1 and CDR2 from the germline V gene are GTSNPN and SVGIG (reference sequence).